The 9 T cell receptor beta chains given below trace back to one sample, sequenced in a study of T cell changes during pregnancy in multiple sclerosis. Repertoires were generated with immunoSEQ multiplex PCR, while TCRdb's copy carries only in-frame clones and drops some. Here the sample spans under 75,000 clones, about 93% being singletons. Source: peripheral blood, taken in the third trimester of pregnancy. All receptors come from a female donor in good health, enrolled as a control in a pregnancy study.

This clone was seen just once. For the CDR3, the DNA is TGTGCCAGCAACCAACAGGGGGCGGCCCACGAGCAGTACTTC. This gives the protein CASNQQGAAHEQYF. V usage is TRBV5-4 and J usage is TRBJ2-7, with 9 positions matching TRBD1. Trimming at V came to 6 bases and at J to 5 bases, leaving 9 bases not matched to a gene. The CDR3 has 14 residues. Germline CDR1 reads SGHNT; CDR2 reads YYREEE (reference sequence). Full variable domain (rest looked up from reference TRBV5-4 and TRBJ2-7): ETGVTQSPTHLIKTRGQQVTLRCSSQSGHNTVSWYQQALGQGPQFIFQYYREEENGRGNFPPRFSGLQFPNYSSELNVNALELDDSALYLCASNQQGAAHEQYFGPGTRLTVT.

This chain uses TRBV5-4 with TRBJ1-6; D might be TRBD1 (5 bases). The germline V gene encodes CDR1 SGHNT and CDR2 YYREEE (reference sequence). CDR3 length: 14 residues. Trimming took off 4 bases at V and 10 bases at J, with 15 bases between the two ends. The CDR3 reads CASSLDGGESPLHF. In DNA form, the CDR3 reads TGTGCCAGCAGCCTCGACGGAGGGGAATCACCCCTCCACTTT.

The chain is built from TRBV7-2 and TRBJ1-2; 7 nucleotides match TRBD1. The junction had 6 bases not matched to a gene; V was cut back by 5 bases and J by 6 bases. In germline, CDR1 is SGHTA, CDR2 FQGNSA. The CDR3 has 13 amino acids. This CDR3 is CASSRDSLDGYTF. The CDR3 coding sequence is TGTGCCAGCAGCCGGGACAGCCTCGATGGCTACACCTTC.

The chain joins TRBV5-1 to TRBJ2-1; 15 bases are shared with TRBD2. V lost 4 bases, J lost 6 bases, and 17 bases stayed unmatched. Germline assignment: CDR1 SGHRS and CDR2 YFSETQ. The CDR3 sequence is 20 residues long. The CDR3 DNA reads TGCGCCAGCAGCACTGGACTAGCGGGAGGGAAACCCGAAGCGGGCAATGAGCAGTTCTTC. Amino acids: CASSTGLAGGKPEAGNEQFF. Full variable domain (missing parts from reference TRBV5-1 and TRBJ2-1): KAGVTQTPRYLIKTRGQQVTLSCSPISGHRSVSWYQQTPGQGLQFLFEYFSETQRNKGNFPGRFSGRQFSNSRSEMNVSTLELGDSALYLCASSTGLAGGKPEAGNEQFFGPGTRLTVL.

For the CDR3, the DNA is TGTGCCAGCAGCAATCTCGGTCGAGATACGCAGTATTTT. Amino acids: CASSNLGRDTQYF. The chain has TRBV7-6 and TRBJ2-3, with no clear D. The CDR3 spans 13 residues. V lost 5 bases and J 5 bases, leaving 11 bases between the germline ends. CDR1 is SGHVS and CDR2 is FNYEAQ in the germline V gene.

The J gene is TRBJ2-3, the V gene TRBV4-3; perhaps TRBD2 as D (6 bases). Germline lookup yields CDR1 LGHNA and CDR2 YSLEER. This CDR3 is built from 16 residues. The V end lost 0 bases, the J end lost 0 bases, and 10 bases lay between the germline ends. The chain's CDR3 is CASSQDGGLSTDTQYF. Here the CDR3 DNA reads TGCGCCAGCAGCCAAGATGGGGGACTCAGCACAGATACGCAGTATTTT.

This chain links TRBV28 with TRBJ2-5; TRBD2 matches at 7 bases. Germline trimming cut 5 bases from V and 2 bases from J; bases unmatched to any gene: 8. Germline loops: CDR1 MDHEN, CDR2 SYDVKM. The CDR3 is 15 amino acids. CDR3 bases: TGTGCCAGCAGTCCTCCTAGCGGAAGACAAGAGACCCAGTACTTC. It yields the protein CASSPPSGRQETQYF. The whole variable domain, filled in from reference TRBV28 and TRBJ2-5, reads DVKVTQSSRYLVKRTGEKVFLECVQDMDHENMFWYRQDPGLGLRLIYFSYDVKMKEKGDIPEGYSVSREKKERFSLILESASTNQTSMYLCASSPPSGRQETQYFGPGTRLLVL.

This clone was seen just once. The genes are TRBV19 and TRBJ1-5, with 10 bases fitting TRBD1. Germline CDR1 is LNHDA and CDR2 is SQIVND (reference sequence). The CDR3 is made up of 16 amino acids. The V segment lost 4 bases and the J segment 0 bases; nucleotides outside the gene matches: 3. The CDR3 is CASSNWDRGSNQPQHF. DNA for the CDR3: TGTGCCAGTAGTAACTGGGACAGGGGTAGCAATCAGCCCCAGCATTTT.

V and J are TRBV29-1 and TRBJ2-5; D may be TRBD1 (6 bases). Between the trimmed V and J ends, which lost 5 bases and 3 bases, there was a span of 13 bases. Germline CDR1 is SQVTM and CDR2 is ANQGSEA. The CDR3 consists of 13 residues. The DNA for the CDR3 is TGCAGCGTTTGGGGGCAGGGAGAAGAGACCCAGTACTTC. It specifies CSVWGQGEETQYF. Using reference TRBV29-1 and TRBJ2-5 for the parts outside the CDR3, the full variable domain is SAVISQKPSRDICQRGTSLTIQCQVDSQVTMMFWYRQQPGQSLTLIATANQGSEATYESGFVIDKFPISRPNLTFSTLTVSNMSPEDSSIYLCSVWGQGEETQYFGPGTRLLVL.